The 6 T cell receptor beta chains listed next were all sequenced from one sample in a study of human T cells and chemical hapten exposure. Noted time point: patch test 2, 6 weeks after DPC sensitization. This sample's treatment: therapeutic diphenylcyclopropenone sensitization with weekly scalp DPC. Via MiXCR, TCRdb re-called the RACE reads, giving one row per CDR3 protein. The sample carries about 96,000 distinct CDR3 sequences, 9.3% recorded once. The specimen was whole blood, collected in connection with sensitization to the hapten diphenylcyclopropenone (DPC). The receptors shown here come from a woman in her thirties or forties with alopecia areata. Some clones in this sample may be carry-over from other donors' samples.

The CDR3, as DNA: TGTGCCAGCAGCCAAATTCAAGAGACCCAGTACTTC. Its translation: CASSQIQETQYF. V and J are TRBV3-1 and TRBJ2-5; D gene ambiguous. This CDR3 region has 12 residues. V was trimmed by 2 bases and J by 2 bases, leaving 3 bases between them. Germline V gene data show CDR1 as LGHDT and CDR2 as YNNKEL (reference sequence).

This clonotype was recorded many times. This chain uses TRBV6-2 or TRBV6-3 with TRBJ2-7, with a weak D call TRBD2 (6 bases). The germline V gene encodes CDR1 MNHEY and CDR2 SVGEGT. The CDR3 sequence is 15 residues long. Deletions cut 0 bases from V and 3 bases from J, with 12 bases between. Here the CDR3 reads CASSYSPDGSYEQYF. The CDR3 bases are TGTGCCAGCAGTTACTCCCCGGACGGGAGCTACGAGCAGTACTTC.

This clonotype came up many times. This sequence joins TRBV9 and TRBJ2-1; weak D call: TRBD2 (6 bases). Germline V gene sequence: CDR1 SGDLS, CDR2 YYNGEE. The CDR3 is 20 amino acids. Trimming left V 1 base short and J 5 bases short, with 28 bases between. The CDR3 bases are TGTGCCAGCAGCGTATCACCCTCACGCTTTGGGGGGAGTCGGGACAATGAGCAGTTCTTC. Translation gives CASSVSPSRFGGSRDNEQFF.

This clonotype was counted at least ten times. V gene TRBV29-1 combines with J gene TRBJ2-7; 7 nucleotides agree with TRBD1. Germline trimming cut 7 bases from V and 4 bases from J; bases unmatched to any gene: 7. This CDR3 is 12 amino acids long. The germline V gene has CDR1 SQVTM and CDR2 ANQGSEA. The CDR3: CSARDSRYEQYF. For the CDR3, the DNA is TGCAGCGCTAGGGACAGCCGATACGAGCAGTACTTC.

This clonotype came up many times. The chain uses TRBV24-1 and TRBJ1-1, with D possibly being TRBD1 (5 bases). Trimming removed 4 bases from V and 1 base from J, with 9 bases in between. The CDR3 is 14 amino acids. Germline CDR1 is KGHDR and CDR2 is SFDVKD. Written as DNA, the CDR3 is TGTGCCACCAGTGACGACAGCAAGAACACTGAAGCTTTCTTT. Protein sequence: CATSDDSKNTEAFF.

The CDR3, as DNA: TGTGCCAGCAGCCAGAGGGACAGGGGGGGCTCAGATGAAAAACTGTTTTTT. Amino acids: CASSQRDRGGSDEKLFF. The J gene is TRBJ1-4, the V gene TRBV4-2, with 11 bases matching TRBD1. This CDR3 comprises 17 residues. V dropped 3 bases and J dropped 6; count of bases not matched to a gene: 9. Looked up from germline, CDR1 is LGHNA and CDR2 is YNFKEQ.